These 13 T cell receptor beta chains originate from one sample sequenced in a study of blood T cell repertoires in COVID-19. Using immunoSEQ multiplex PCR, the repertoire was profiled, and TCRdb retains in-frame clones only, with some absent. In the table there are around 98,000 clones, 87% of which are singletons. The specimen sequenced was peripheral blood. These receptors came from a man in his 70s with acute or convalescent COVID-19.

The rearrangement joins TRBV5-4 to TRBJ1-1, with D possibly matching TRBD1 (5 bases). The germline gives CDR1 SGHNT, CDR2 YYREEE (reference sequence). The CDR3 is 12 residues long. Trimming removed 3 bases at V and 5 bases at J, with 8 bases between. Here the CDR3 reads CASSYSGTEAFF. The CDR3 bases are TGTGCCAGCAGCTACTCAGGGACTGAAGCTTTCTTT.

V usage is TRBV5-1 and J usage is TRBJ1-3; TRBD1 matches 7 bases. The CDR3 extends over 17 amino acids. The ends lost 0 bases at V and 1 base at J; junction bases unmatched: 7. The V gene's germline CDR1 is SGHRS and CDR2 YFSETQ. CDR3 amino acids: CASSLARDSPSGNTIYF. CDR3 sequence (DNA): TGCGCCAGCAGCTTGGCGAGGGACAGCCCTTCTGGAAACACCATATATTTT.

This clone was picked up one time. J is TRBJ2-1 and V is TRBV5-5; unclear D gene. This CDR3 is built from 14 residues. Germline CDR1 reads SGHKS; CDR2 reads YYEKEE (reference sequence). V was pared by 4 bases and J by 1 base, with 9 bases between. The CDR3 sequence is CASSPGVSYNEQFF. CDR3 coding DNA: TGTGCCAGCAGCCCCGGTGTGTCCTACAATGAGCAGTTCTTC.

This chain uses TRBV6-6 with TRBJ2-4; 12 bases line up with TRBD2. This CDR3 is 19 amino acids long. V shed 5 bases and J 3 bases; nucleotides not matched to a gene: 14. Germline CDR1 MNHNY, CDR2 SVGAGI (reference sequence). The chain's CDR3 is CASSPLTSGGTIGKNIQYF. As DNA, the CDR3 is TGTGCCAGCAGTCCTTTGACTAGCGGGGGTACTATAGGCAAAAACATTCAGTACTTC.

The CDR3, as DNA: TGTGCCAGCAGTGAAGCAGGGGGCACTGAAGCTTTCTTT. It is translated as CASSEAGGTEAFF. The V call is TRBV6-1, the J call TRBJ1-1; D perhaps matches TRBD1 (6 bases). This CDR3 spans 13 amino acids. Per the germline V gene, CDR1 is MNHNS and CDR2 is SASEGT. Trimming cost V 0 bases and J 4 bases, with 6 bases left between them.

DNA for the CDR3: TGCAGTGCTAGTTGGCAGGCGAACACTGAAGCTTTCTTT. This encodes CSASWQANTEAFF. The chain is built from TRBV20-1 and TRBJ1-1; D is ambiguous. CDR3 length: 13 residues. CDR1 and CDR2 (germline): DFQATT, SNEGSKA (reference sequence). Trimming removed 3 bases from V and 1 base from J, with 9 bases in between.

In this sample, this clone turned up once. The chain uses TRBV30 and TRBJ1-1, with D maybe TRBD1 (6 bases). This CDR3 is 12 amino acids long. Germline CDR1 and CDR2: GTSNPN and SVGIG (reference sequence). V was trimmed by 3 bases and J by 4 bases, leaving 9 bases between them. The CDR3: CAWREGVTEAFF. The CDR3, as DNA: TGTGCCTGGAGAGAGGGGGTCACTGAAGCTTTCTTT.

This rearrangement joins TRBV6-1 to TRBJ2-7; 8 nucleotides align to TRBD1. Germline V gives CDR1 MNHNS, CDR2 SASEGT. CDR3 length: 15 residues. V lost 2 bases, J lost 7 bases, and 10 bases stayed unmatched. Written as DNA, the CDR3 is TGTGCCAGCAGTGAACTTTGGACAGGGACCAGGGAGCAGTACGTC. The encoded protein is CASSELWTGTREQYV.

In this sample, this clone turned up once. CDR3 sequence reads: CATSRLRGSTYNEQFF. DNA of the CDR3: TGTGCCACCAGCAGATTGCGGGGGAGCACCTACAATGAGCAGTTCTTC. V usage is TRBV15 and J usage is TRBJ2-1; 7 nucleotides align to TRBD2. Germline V gene sequence: CDR1 LNHNV, CDR2 YYDKDF (reference sequence). With 2 bases clipped from V and 2 bases from J, the junction kept 6 bases outside the gene matches. The length of the CDR3 is 16 residues.

A single count supports this clone. The chain recombines TRBV7-2 with TRBJ1-2; TRBD1 might be the D (6 bases). V lost 8 bases to trimming and J lost 6 bases, with 19 bases between them. Looked up from germline, CDR1 is SGHTA and CDR2 is FQGNSA. This CDR3 has 14 amino acids. For the CDR3, the DNA is TGTGCCAGCTCACTGGGGCGACAGGTCGATGGCTACACCTTC. Its translation is CASSLGRQVDGYTF.

This chain connects TRBV11-2 to TRBJ1-5, with D unclear. Germline CDR1 reads SGHAT; CDR2 reads FQNNGV. V lost 3 bases and J lost 5, with 8 bases in between. This CDR3 spans 13 amino acids. This CDR3 reads CASSLWADQPQHF. The CDR3 nucleotides are TGTGCCAGCAGCTTGTGGGCTGATCAGCCCCAGCATTTT.

In this sample, this clone turned up once. The junction and the germline gene differ at one end; a read error may be behind it. The J gene is TRBJ1-2, the V gene TRBV10-3; D possibly corresponds to TRBD1 (5 bases). Germline lookup yields CDR1 ENHRY and CDR2 SYGVKD. The CDR3 totals 15 residues. CDR3 nucleotides: TGTGCCATCAGTGATACCAGAACAGGAAACTCTGGCTACACCTTC. It yields the protein CAISDTRTGNSGYTF.

This clone was counted a few times. The chain joins TRBV28 to TRBJ1-2; D is uncertain. V was trimmed by 6 bases and J by 1 base, leaving 9 bases between them. Germline-derived CDR1 and CDR2 are MDHEN and SYDVKM. The CDR3 contains 13 residues. The CDR3 region has the DNA TGTGCCAGCAGCCGGGGAGTTAACTATGGCTACACCTTC. It is translated as CASSRGVNYGYTF.